This record concerns one TCR beta chain sequence. Its target is unknown. Germline V gene lookup returns CDR1 SEHNR and CDR2 FQNEAQ (reference sequence). The length of the CDR3 is 15 residues. V was clipped by 5 bases and J by 4 bases; unmatched bases: 8. This record comes from a study of cytomegalovirus exposure and HLA in healthy donors. PCR used 60 Vbeta primers and 13 Jbeta primers. Authors' processing steps: Among the unique TCR beta chains that a later analysis counted, some 73 million in all, roughly 11 million were shared. Sequencing was performed with immunoSEQ multiplex PCR; in TCRdb, only in-frame clones are kept and a portion is missing. V and J calls and clone size follow that table, whereas D and trimming were derived from the DNA. In the table there are under 90,000 clones, 75% to 80% of which are singletons. General study findings and limits: A later analysis found TCR association rates differed by HLA locus, highest for DRB1 and lowest for HLA-C. Follow-up analysis seemed to connect common viral pathogens with several of the most significant clusters identified. A later analysis, which compared TCR beta chains of equal frequency, found the HLA-associated ones more clonally expanded.

The sequence was collected from a man in his forties in good health and CMV-seronegative. This rearrangement joins TRBV7-9 to TRBJ1-3; TRBD1 matches at 7 bases. Sequenced material: PBMCs. CDR3 bases: TGTGCCAGCAGCACGACAGGGTACGCCGGAAACACCATATATTTT. Protein product: CASSTTGYAGNTIYF.